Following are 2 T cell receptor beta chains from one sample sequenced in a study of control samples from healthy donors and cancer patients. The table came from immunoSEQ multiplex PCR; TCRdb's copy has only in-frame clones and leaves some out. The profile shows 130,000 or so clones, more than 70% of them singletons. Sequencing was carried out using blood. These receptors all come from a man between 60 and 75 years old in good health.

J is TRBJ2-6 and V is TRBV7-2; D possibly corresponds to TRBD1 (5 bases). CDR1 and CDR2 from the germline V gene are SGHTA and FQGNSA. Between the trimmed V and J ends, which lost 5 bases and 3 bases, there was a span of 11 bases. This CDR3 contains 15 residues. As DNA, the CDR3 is TGTGCCAGCAGCATCAGGGTTGGTGGGGCCAACGTCCTGACTTTC. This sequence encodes CASSIRVGGANVLTF.

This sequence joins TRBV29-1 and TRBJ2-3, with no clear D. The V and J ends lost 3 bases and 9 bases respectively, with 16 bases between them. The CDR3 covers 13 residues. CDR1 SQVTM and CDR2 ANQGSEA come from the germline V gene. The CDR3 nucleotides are TGCAGCGTTGATTATATGGCCCAGGCAACGCAGTATTTT. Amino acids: CSVDYMAQATQYF.